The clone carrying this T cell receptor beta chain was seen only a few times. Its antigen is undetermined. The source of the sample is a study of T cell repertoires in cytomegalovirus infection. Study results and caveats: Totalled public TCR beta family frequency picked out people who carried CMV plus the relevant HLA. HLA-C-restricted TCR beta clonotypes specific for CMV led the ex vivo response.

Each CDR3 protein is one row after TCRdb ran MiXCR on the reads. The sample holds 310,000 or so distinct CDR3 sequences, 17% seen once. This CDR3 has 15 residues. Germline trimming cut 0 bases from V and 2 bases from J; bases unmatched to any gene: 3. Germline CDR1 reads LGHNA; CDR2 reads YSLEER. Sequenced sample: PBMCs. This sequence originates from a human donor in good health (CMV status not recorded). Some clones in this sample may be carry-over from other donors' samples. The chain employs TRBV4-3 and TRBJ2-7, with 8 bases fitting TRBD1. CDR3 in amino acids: CASSQDQDRAYEQYF. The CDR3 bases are TGCGCCAGCAGCCAAGATCAGGACAGGGCCTACGAGCAGTACTTC.